This is a list of T cell receptor beta chains from one sample in a study of vaccination effects on CD4 cells after COVID-19. What these receptors recognize is not known. Using immunoSEQ multiplex PCR, the repertoire was profiled, and TCRdb retains in-frame clones only, with some absent. In the table there are around 54,000 clones, 80% of which are singletons. Sequences were derived from CD4+ T cells from PBMCs cultured with HCoV-229E spike peptides, sampled before COVID-19 vaccination. All receptors derive from a human donor who received a COVID-19 vaccine. CDR3s include the opening cysteine and the closing phenylalanine or tryptophan. D genes are given only for firm matches. For some rows the clone size is stated as once, few or many, or as a class when expanded; others skip it.

D: -
size: few
J: TRBJ2-5
V: TRBV5-1
length: 15
DNA: TGCGCCAGCAGCTTGTCAGGGCAATCCCAAGAGACCCAGTACTTC
CDR3: CASSLSGQSQETQYF

D: -
size: -
J: TRBJ1-3
V: TRBV5-8
length: 17
DNA: TGTGCCAGCAGCTTGGTTGAGGGCGCATTCGCTGGAAACACCATATATTTT
CDR3: CASSLVEGAFAGNTIYF

D: TRBD1
size: few
J: TRBJ1-6
V: TRBV5-1
length: 14
DNA: TGCGCCAGCAGCTTCCGGGACAGTAATTCACCCCTCCACTTT
CDR3: CASSFRDSNSPLHF

D: TRBD1
size: -
J: TRBJ1-4
V: TRBV5-1
length: 14
DNA: TGCGCCAGCAGCTCACGACAGGGGGATGAAAAACTGTTTTTT
CDR3: CASSSRQGDEKLFF

D: -
size: -
J: TRBJ1-2
V: TRBV10-2
length: 13
DNA: TGCGCCAGCAGTGACCGGACCTCCTATGGCTACACCTTC
CDR3: CASSDRTSYGYTF

D: TRBD1
size: -
J: TRBJ1-2
V: TRBV5-4
length: 17
DNA: TGTGCCAGCAGCATCGGGACAGGGGGCTCTCCAGTGTTTGGCTACACCTTC
CDR3: CASSIGTGGSPVFGYTF

D: TRBD1
size: -
J: TRBJ2-2
V: TRBV24-1
length: 15
DNA: TGTGCCACCAGCGGGACAGGGGGCGCAGGCGGGGAGCTGTTTTTT
CDR3: CATSGTGGAGGELFF

D: TRBD1
size: few
J: TRBJ1-2
V: TRBV4-1
length: 14
DNA: TGCGCCAGCAGCCGGGACAGTTTTAACTATGGCTACACCTTC
CDR3: CASSRDSFNYGYTF

D: TRBD1
size: -
J: TRBJ1-3
V: TRBV2
length: 16
DNA: TGTGCCAGCACTAGGGAAGTCAGGGGGTACGGAAACACCATATATTTT
CDR3: CASTREVRGYGNTIYF

D: TRBD2
size: once
J: TRBJ2-1
V: TRBV19
length: 17
DNA: TGTGCCACCGGGGGGGCTAGCGGGGGGGCTATGTATAGTGAGCAGTTCTTC
CDR3: CATGGASGGAMYSEQFF

D: -
size: -
J: TRBJ1-2
V: TRBV19
length: 14
DNA: TGTGCCAGTAGCAGCGGACGGCTGGTGGAGGGCTACACCTTC
CDR3: CASSSGRLVEGYTF

D: -
size: -
J: TRBJ1-4
V: TRBV6-5
length: 14
DNA: TGTGCCAGCAGTTACGGGCAGTTAAATGAAAAACTGTTTTTT
CDR3: CASSYGQLNEKLFF

D: -
size: -
J: TRBJ1-5
V: TRBV6-5
length: 13
DNA: TGTGCCAGCAAGGGGAATAGCAATCAGCCCCAGCATTTT
CDR3: CASKGNSNQPQHF

D: TRBD1
size: few
J: TRBJ1-2
V: TRBV28
length: 13
DNA: TGTGCCAGCAGGAAGACAGGGGGGTATGGCTACACCTTC
CDR3: CASRKTGGYGYTF

D: TRBD1
size: -
J: TRBJ1-2
V: TRBV28
length: 15
DNA: TGTGCCAGCAGCGGCAGACAGGGGTATCTCTATGGCTACACCTTC
CDR3: CASSGRQGYLYGYTF

D: TRBD2
size: -
J: TRBJ2-3
V: TRBV2
length: 13
DNA: TGTGCCAGGGAAGCGGGGGAAGTTGATACGCAGTATTTT
CDR3: CAREAGEVDTQYF

D: TRBD1
size: -
J: TRBJ1-1
V: TRBV12-5
length: 16
DNA: TGTGCTAGTGGAGCTGGGACAGGGGAGGTAGGCACTGAAGCTTTCTTT
CDR3: CASGAGTGEVGTEAFF

D: -
size: -
J: TRBJ1-2
V: TRBV7-9
length: 15
DNA: TGTGCCAGCAGCAAAACGGACTCGGGAAGAGAGGGCTACACCTTC
CDR3: CASSKTDSGREGYTF

D: TRBD1
size: -
J: TRBJ1-4
V: TRBV4-1
length: 16
DNA: TGCGCCAGCAGCCTGGACTTGACAGGGGGTTATGAAAAACTGTTTTTT
CDR3: CASSLDLTGGYEKLFF

D: -
size: few
J: TRBJ1-5
V: TRBV2
length: 12
DNA: TGTGCCAGCGGGGTAGCCGATCAGCCCCAGCATTTT
CDR3: CASGVADQPQHF

D: TRBD1
size: once
J: TRBJ2-3
V: TRBV9
length: 15
DNA: TGTGCCAGCAGCGTCGGGACAGGCGTTCTTGATACGCAGTATTTT
CDR3: CASSVGTGVLDTQYF

D: -
size: -
J: TRBJ2-5
V: TRBV29-1
length: 13
DNA: TGCAGCGTTGAAGGACAGGATCAAGAGACCCAGTACTTC
CDR3: CSVEGQDQETQYF

D: TRBD1
size: -
J: TRBJ2-3
V: TRBV5-1
length: 13
DNA: TGCGCCAGCAGCGTGAGACAGGGGGATACGCAGTATTTT
CDR3: CASSVRQGDTQYF

D: -
size: -
J: TRBJ2-1
V: TRBV12-3/TRBV12-4
length: 13
DNA: TGTGCCAGCAGTTTAACTAGTCTCGATGAGCAGTTCTTC
CDR3: CASSLTSLDEQFF

D: -
size: -
J: TRBJ1-2
V: TRBV5-1
length: 15
DNA: TGCGCCAGCAGCTTGGTAGCGGGTTCTAACTATGGCTACACCTTC
CDR3: CASSLVAGSNYGYTF

D: TRBD1
size: -
J: TRBJ1-2
V: TRBV5-1
length: 16
DNA: TGCGCCAGCAGCTTTAGGACAGGGGTCACAAACTATGGCTACACCTTC
CDR3: CASSFRTGVTNYGYTF

D: -
size: -
J: TRBJ2-1
V: TRBV5-1
length: 13
DNA: TGCGCCAGCAGCTTGGAGTCATACAATGAGCAGTTCTTC
CDR3: CASSLESYNEQFF

D: -
size: -
J: TRBJ2-5
V: TRBV5-4
length: 14
DNA: TGTGCCAGCAGCTCTCCTGACACTCAAGAGACCCAGTACTTC
CDR3: CASSSPDTQETQYF

D: -
size: -
J: TRBJ1-6
V: TRBV28
length: 12
DNA: TGTGCCACCCGGGGGAATAATTCACCCCTCCACTTT
CDR3: CATRGNNSPLHF

D: -
size: -
J: TRBJ1-3
V: TRBV18
length: 15
DNA: TGTGCCAGCTTCCCTGGAGGGTCTACTGGAAACACCATATATTTT
CDR3: CASFPGGSTGNTIYF

D: -
size: -
J: TRBJ1-2
V: TRBV6-2/TRBV6-3
length: 14
DNA: TGTGCCAGCAGTTCCCCGGACAGATACTATGGCTACACCTTC
CDR3: CASSSPDRYYGYTF

D: TRBD1
size: -
J: TRBJ2-1
V: TRBV5-6
length: 16
DNA: TGTGCCAGCAGCAACTTAGGACAGGGCTCCTACAATGAGCAGTTCTTC
CDR3: CASSNLGQGSYNEQFF

D: -
size: -
J: TRBJ2-3
V: TRBV7-2
length: 15
DNA: TGTGCCAGCAGCCCCAGGGTTTCTAGCACAGATACGCAGTATTTT
CDR3: CASSPRVSSTDTQYF

D: -
size: -
J: TRBJ1-2
V: TRBV5-6
length: 13
DNA: TGTGCCAGCAGCTTGTGGCAGCGTGAGCGCTACACCTTC
CDR3: CASSLWQRERYTF

D: -
size: few
J: TRBJ1-1
V: TRBV12-3/TRBV12-4
length: 10
DNA: TGTGCCAGCAGCTCCCAGGAAGCTTTCTTT
CDR3: CASSSQEAFF

D: -
size: once
J: TRBJ2-5
V: TRBV5-1
length: 14
DNA: TGCGCCAGCAGCTTGGATTCTCTGAGGGAGACCCAGTACTTC
CDR3: CASSLDSLRETQYF

D: TRBD2
size: -
J: TRBJ2-3
V: TRBV7-2
length: 15
DNA: TGTGCCAGCAGGCTCACTAGCGGGGGGGCAGATACGCAGTATTTT
CDR3: CASRLTSGGADTQYF

D: TRBD1
size: -
J: TRBJ1-6
V: TRBV5-1
length: 18
DNA: TGCGCCAGCAGCGTCGGGCTGCTCGGACAGGGCCATAATTCACCCCTCCACTTT
CDR3: CASSVGLLGQGHNSPLHF

D: TRBD2
size: -
J: TRBJ2-1
V: TRBV24-1
length: 16
DNA: TGTGCCACCAGTGAGGGTAGCGGGAGCTCCTACAATGAGCAGTTCTTC
CDR3: CATSEGSGSSYNEQFF